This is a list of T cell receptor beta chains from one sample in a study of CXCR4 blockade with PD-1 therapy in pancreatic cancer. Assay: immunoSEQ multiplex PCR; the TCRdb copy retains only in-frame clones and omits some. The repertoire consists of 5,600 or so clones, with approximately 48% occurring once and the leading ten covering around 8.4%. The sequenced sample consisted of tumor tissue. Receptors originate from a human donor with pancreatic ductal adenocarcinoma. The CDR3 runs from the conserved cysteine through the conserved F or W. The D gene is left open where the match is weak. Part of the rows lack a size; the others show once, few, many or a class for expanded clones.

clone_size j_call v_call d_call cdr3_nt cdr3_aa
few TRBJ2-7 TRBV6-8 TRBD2 TGTGCCAGCAGTTCACTAGCGGGCGACTACGAGCAGTACTTC CASSSLAGDYEQYF
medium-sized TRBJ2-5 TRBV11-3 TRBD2 TGTGCCAGCAGCTTGTCAGCGGGAAGAAAGACCCAGTACTTC CASSLSAGRKTQYF
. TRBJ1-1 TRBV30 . TGTGCCTGGAGCACGCCACCGGGTAGGGCTTTCTTT CAWSTPPGRAFF
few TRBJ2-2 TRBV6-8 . TGTGCCAGCAGGCGTTTGGGGTCGAACACCGGGGAGCTGTTTTTT CASRRLGSNTGELFF
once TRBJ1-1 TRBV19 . TGTGCCAGTAGTATAGTTCCAGGGGAGGGGACTGAAGCTTTCTTT CASSIVPGEGTEAFF
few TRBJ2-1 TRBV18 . TGTGCCAGCTCACCACCGTATGACAATGAGCAGTTCTTC CASSPPYDNEQFF
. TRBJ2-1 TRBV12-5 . TGTGCTAGTGGTTTGGTCATCAAAGGGGTCTACAATGAGCAGTTCTTC CASGLVIKGVYNEQFF
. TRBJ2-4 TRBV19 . TGTGCCAGTAGTATAGATCAAGGAGGGTTAAACATTCAGTACTTC CASSIDQGGLNIQYF
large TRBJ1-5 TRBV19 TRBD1 TGTGCCAGTCGGACAGGGGGCAATCAGCCCCAGCATTTT CASRTGGNQPQHF
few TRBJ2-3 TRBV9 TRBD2 TGTGCCAGCAGTGAGTGGGGGGACTACACAGATACGCAGTATTTT CASSEWGDYTDTQYF
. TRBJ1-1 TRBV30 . TGTGCCTGGAGTGTTTGGGGGGCGGTCAACACTGAAGCTTTCTTT CAWSVWGAVNTEAFF
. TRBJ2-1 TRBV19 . TGTGCCAGTAGTCGAACGGGACTCTCCTACAATGAGCAGTTCTTC CASSRTGLSYNEQFF
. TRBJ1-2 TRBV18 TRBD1 TGTGCCAGCTCACCTCGATCCGGGACAGGGGATGGCTACACCTTC CASSPRSGTGDGYTF
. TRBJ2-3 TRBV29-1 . TGCAGCGTTGAAAGTGGGAGCGCAGATACGCAGTATTTT CSVESGSADTQYF
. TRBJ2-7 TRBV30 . TGTGCCTGGAGTGAAAACCACGAGCAGTACTTC CAWSENHEQYF
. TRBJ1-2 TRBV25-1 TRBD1 TGTGCCAGCAGGGGACAGCCCCCCAGCTATGGCTACACCTTC CASRGQPPSYGYTF